The next 17 T cell receptor beta chains were all read from a single sample in a study of cytomegalovirus exposure and HLA in healthy donors. Both 60 Vbeta primers and 13 Jbeta primers went into the PCR. TCRdb's copy holds only in-frame clones and misses some; the assay was immunoSEQ multiplex PCR. Counted here are under 200,000 clones, approximately 81% occurring once; the ten biggest clones make up 0.38%. The specimen was PBMCs. The receptors here all came from a boy aged 2 to 10 in good health and CMV-seronegative.

The chain joins TRBV29-1 to TRBJ1-1, with a weak D call TRBD1 (5 bases). The length of the CDR3 is 12 residues. Between the trimmed V and J ends, which lost 6 bases and 5 bases, there was a span of 13 bases. Germline V CDR1 and CDR2: SQVTM, ANQGSEA. The CDR3 protein is CSVVAGGTEAFF. CDR3 bases: TGCAGCGTGGTAGCCGGGGGTACTGAAGCTTTCTTT. The full variable domain, with the rest looked up from reference TRBV29-1 and TRBJ1-1, is SAVISQKPSRDICQRGTSLTIQCQVDSQVTMMFWYRQQPGQSLTLIATANQGSEATYESGFVIDKFPISRPNLTFSTLTVSNMSPEDSSIYLCSVVAGGTEAFFGQGTRLTVV.

The rearrangement links TRBV18 to TRBJ2-7; 9 nucleotides agree with TRBD1. Per germline, CDR1 KGHSH and CDR2 LQKENI. Losses at the gene ends were 4 bases for V and 3 bases for J; bases not matched to a gene: 4. CDR3 length equals 14 residues. CDR3 in amino acids: CASSQRDRDYEQYF. The CDR3 DNA follows: TGTGCCAGCTCACAAAGGGACAGGGACTACGAGCAGTACTTC.

V gene TRBV7-4 combines with J gene TRBJ1-1; TRBD1 might be the D (5 bases). CDR1 and CDR2 (germline): SGHVT, SQSDAQ. The CDR3 has 16 amino acids. The V and J ends lost 5 bases and 0 bases respectively, with 16 bases between them. The CDR3 protein is CASSTRQPLMNTEAFF. The CDR3 coding sequence is TGTGCCAGCAGCACCCGACAGCCTCTTATGAACACTGAAGCTTTCTTT.

CDR3 bases: TGTGCCAGCAGCCCCCAAAGCGGGAGTCCCCACGAGCAGTACTTC. It translates to CASSPQSGSPHEQYF. The V call is TRBV28, the J call TRBJ2-7; 8 bases are shared with TRBD2. The CDR3 totals 15 residues. J lost 5 bases, V lost 6 bases, and 12 bases had no gene match. In germline, CDR1 is MDHEN, CDR2 SYDVKM.

The chain is built from TRBV29-1 and TRBJ2-5; D perhaps matches TRBD2 (5 bases). The DNA end lines up better with TRBJ2-7; the J call may be wrong. Germline-derived CDR1 and CDR2 are SQVTM and ANQGSEA. This CDR3 has 15 residues. The CDR3 loop is CSVEDAEGEAYEQYF. Written as DNA, the CDR3 is TGCAGCGTTGAAGATGCAGAGGGCGAGGCCTACGAGCAGTACTTC.

The chain recombines TRBV10-1 with TRBJ2-3; 7 bases map to TRBD1. Germline V gene lookup returns CDR1 WNHNN and CDR2 SYGVQD (reference sequence). The CDR3 sequence is 15 residues long. The ends lost 2 bases at V and 2 bases at J; junction bases unmatched: 4. Here the CDR3 reads CASSEGTAYTDTQYF. The CDR3 coding sequence is TGCGCCAGCAGTGAGGGGACAGCTTACACAGATACGCAGTATTTT.

Only one count was recorded for this clone. The V call is TRBV7-9, the J call TRBJ2-3; 9 bases are shared with TRBD2. CDR1 is SEHNR and CDR2 is FQNEAQ in the germline V gene (reference sequence). The junction had 5 bases not matched to a gene; V was cut back by 3 bases and J by 1 base. The CDR3 consists of 16 residues. The CDR3 sequence: CASSFLAGEGTDTQYF. CDR3 nucleotide sequence: TGTGCCAGCAGCTTCTTAGCGGGAGAGGGCACAGATACGCAGTATTTT.

This clone showed up just once. This rearrangement joins TRBV30 to TRBJ1-2; TRBD1 aligns across 8 bases. The V segment lost 5 bases and the J segment 5 bases; nucleotides outside the gene matches: 1. There are 11 residues in the CDR3. Germline CDR1 GTSNPN, CDR2 SVGIG (reference sequence). This CDR3 reads CAWQGAYGYTF. The CDR3 DNA reads TGTGCCTGGCAGGGGGCTTATGGCTACACCTTC.

This clone was detected only a few times. The chain recombines TRBV5-6 with TRBJ2-2; D perhaps matches TRBD1 (6 bases). Trimming pared 3 bases from V and 2 bases from J, leaving 23 bases between. Germline V gene sequence: CDR1 SGHDT, CDR2 YYEEEE. The CDR3 consists of 19 residues. The CDR3: CASSSLLTGDLINTGELFF. CDR3 DNA sequence: TGTGCCAGCAGCTCCCTCTTGACAGGCGACCTCATTAACACCGGGGAGCTGTTTTTT.

V and J are TRBV5-4 and TRBJ1-6; no clear D gene. With 1 base removed from V and 7 bases from J, the gap between germline ends came to 12 bases. Germline V gene data show CDR1 as SGHNT and CDR2 as YYREEE (reference sequence). CDR3 length: 15 amino acids. CDR3 nucleotide sequence: TGTGCCAGCAGCTTGTATCGAGGGTACAATTCACCCCTCCACTTT. Residues: CASSLYRGYNSPLHF.

V usage is TRBV5-1 and J usage is TRBJ2-3; 8 bases fit TRBD2. The CDR3 totals 14 residues. CDR1 and CDR2 (germline): SGHRS, YFSETQ. The junction had 6 bases not matched to a gene; V was cut back by 3 bases and J by 6 bases. The CDR3 loop is CASSSSGSGDTQYF. Here the CDR3 DNA reads TGCGCCAGCAGCTCAAGCGGGAGTGGGGATACGCAGTATTTT.

This chain uses TRBV5-1 with TRBJ2-2; TRBD1 agrees at 10 bases. CDR1 SGHRS and CDR2 YFSETQ come from the germline V gene. The CDR3 consists of 16 residues. J gave up 5 bases and V 0 bases, and 4 bases lay outside the gene matches. CDR3 amino acids: CASSLVGQGRTGELFF. The CDR3 DNA follows: TGCGCCAGCAGCTTGGTGGGACAGGGGAGAACCGGGGAGCTGTTTTTT. The whole variable domain, remainder taken from reference TRBV5-1 and TRBJ2-2, is KAGVTQTPRYLIKTRGQQVTLSCSPISGHRSVSWYQQTPGQGLQFLFEYFSETQRNKGNFPGRFSGRQFSNSRSEMNVSTLELGDSALYLCASSLVGQGRTGELFFGEGSRLTVL.

This chain joins TRBV7-6 and TRBJ1-2, with D perhaps matching TRBD1 (6 bases). Trimming left V 11 bases short and J 3 bases short, with 22 bases between. This CDR3 contains 15 residues. The germline CDR1 and CDR2 sequences are SGHVS and FNYEAQ. As DNA, the CDR3 is TGTGCCCCCCCAGGGGTAACGAAGTTCTACTATGGCTACACCTTC. Its translation is CAPPGVTKFYYGYTF.

In this sample, this clone turned up once. The genes are TRBV7-9 and TRBJ1-2; the D gene is possibly TRBD1 (5 bases). Germline CDR1 and CDR2: SEHNR and FQNEAQ (reference sequence). This CDR3 is built from 14 residues. The V and J ends lost 4 bases and 4 bases respectively, with 13 bases between them. The CDR3 sequence: CASSSDSNGYGYTF. Written as DNA, the CDR3 is TGTGCCAGCAGCTCCGACAGTAACGGCTATGGCTACACCTTC.

This chain links TRBV29-1 with TRBJ2-6; D unresolved. This CDR3 has 14 residues. V lost 1 base to trimming and J lost 2 bases, with 6 bases between them. Germline V lookup: CDR1 SQVTM, CDR2 ANQGSEA. Here the CDR3 reads CSVEAGPGANVLTF. The CDR3 DNA reads as TGCAGCGTTGAAGCTGGCCCTGGGGCCAACGTCCTGACTTTC.

This chain joins TRBV6-1 and TRBJ2-2, with 7 bases aligning to TRBD2. The CDR3 totals 14 residues. Germline V CDR1 and CDR2: MNHNS, SASEGT. The J segment lost 6 bases and the V segment lost 7 bases, leaving 8 bases of the junction unmatched. The CDR3 nucleotides are TGTGCCAGCATCGGACTAGACCGGTCCGGGGAGCTGTTTTTT. This gives the protein CASIGLDRSGELFF.

This sequence joins TRBV2 and TRBJ2-5; maybe TRBD1 (6 bases). CDR1 and CDR2 from the germline V gene are SNHLY and FYNNEI. The CDR3 totals 13 residues. V lost 8 bases and J 3 bases, leaving 13 bases between the germline ends. The CDR3 nucleotides are TGTGCCAGCTTAGGTGGGACAAAAGAGACCCAGTACTTC. It specifies CASLGGTKETQYF.